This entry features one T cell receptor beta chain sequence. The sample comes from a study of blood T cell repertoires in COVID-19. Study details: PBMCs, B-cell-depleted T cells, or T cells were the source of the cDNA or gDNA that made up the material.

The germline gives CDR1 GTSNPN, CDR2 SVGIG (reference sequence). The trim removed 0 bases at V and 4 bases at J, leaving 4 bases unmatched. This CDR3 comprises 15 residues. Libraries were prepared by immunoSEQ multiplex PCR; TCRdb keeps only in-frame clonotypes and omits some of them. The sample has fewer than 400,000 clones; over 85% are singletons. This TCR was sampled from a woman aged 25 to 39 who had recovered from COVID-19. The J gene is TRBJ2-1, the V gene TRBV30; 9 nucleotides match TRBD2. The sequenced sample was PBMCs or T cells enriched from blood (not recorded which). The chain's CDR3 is CAWSVLAGLYNEQFF. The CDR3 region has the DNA TGTGCCTGGAGTGTTCTAGCGGGGCTTTACAATGAGCAGTTCTTC.